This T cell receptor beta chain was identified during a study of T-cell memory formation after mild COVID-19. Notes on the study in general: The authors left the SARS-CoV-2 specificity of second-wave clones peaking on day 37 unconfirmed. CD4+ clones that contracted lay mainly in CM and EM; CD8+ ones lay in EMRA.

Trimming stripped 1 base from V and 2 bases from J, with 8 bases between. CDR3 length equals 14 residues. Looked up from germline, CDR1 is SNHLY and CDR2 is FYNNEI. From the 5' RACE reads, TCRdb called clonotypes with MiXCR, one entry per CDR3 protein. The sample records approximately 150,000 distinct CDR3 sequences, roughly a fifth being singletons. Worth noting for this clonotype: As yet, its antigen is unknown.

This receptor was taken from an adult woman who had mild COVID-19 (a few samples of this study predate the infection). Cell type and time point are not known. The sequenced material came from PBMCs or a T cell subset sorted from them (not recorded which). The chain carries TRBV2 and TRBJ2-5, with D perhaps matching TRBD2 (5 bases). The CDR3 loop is CASSEERGQETQYF. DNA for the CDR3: TGTGCCAGCAGTGAAGAGCGCGGGCAAGAGACCCAGTACTTC.